This T cell receptor (beta chain) was sequenced for a study of OX40 agonist ivuxolimab in advanced cancers. Whole-study results and caveats: Among the least clonally expanded were partial responders at 0.1-3.0 mg/kg.

The protocol was immunoSEQ multiplex PCR, while the TCRdb copy is restricted to in-frame clones and leaves out a portion. The sample lists approximately 88,000 clones, approximately 91% occurring once. Comments on this clone: Antigen: not known.

Trimming cost V 7 bases and J 7 bases, with 17 bases left between them. The V gene's germline CDR1 is MNHNS and CDR2 SASEGT. CDR3 length: 14 residues. J is TRBJ2-1 and V is TRBV6-1; possible D gene TRBD2, 5 bases. Sequencing was performed on CD4+ or CD8+ T cells sorted from blood, taken in a trial of the OX40 agonist ivuxolimab. This clonotype originated in an adult with an advanced solid tumor such as melanoma, head and neck, liver or kidney cancer. CDR3 nucleotides: TGTGCCAGCATCCTGGTCAACAGAGGGAATGAGCAGTTCTTC. Its protein is CASILVNRGNEQFF.